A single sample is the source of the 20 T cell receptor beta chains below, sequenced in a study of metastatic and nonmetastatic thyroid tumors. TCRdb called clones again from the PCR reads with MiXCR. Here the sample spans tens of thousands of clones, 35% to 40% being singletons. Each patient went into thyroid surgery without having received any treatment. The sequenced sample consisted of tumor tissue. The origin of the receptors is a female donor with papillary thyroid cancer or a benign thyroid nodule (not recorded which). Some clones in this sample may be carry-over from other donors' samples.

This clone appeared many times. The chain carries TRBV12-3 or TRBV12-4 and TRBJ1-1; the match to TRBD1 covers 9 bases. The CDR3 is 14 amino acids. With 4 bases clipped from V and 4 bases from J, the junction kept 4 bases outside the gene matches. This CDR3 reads CASSSGTGTTEAFF. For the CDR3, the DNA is TGTGCCAGCAGTTCCGGGACAGGGACCACTGAAGCTTTCTTT.

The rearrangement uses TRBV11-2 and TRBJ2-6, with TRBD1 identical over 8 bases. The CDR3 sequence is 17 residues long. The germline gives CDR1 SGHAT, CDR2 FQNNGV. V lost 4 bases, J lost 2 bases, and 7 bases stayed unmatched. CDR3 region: CASSYRGTPAGANVLTF. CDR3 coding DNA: TGTGCCAGCAGCTACAGGGGGACACCCGCTGGGGCCAACGTCCTGACTTTC.

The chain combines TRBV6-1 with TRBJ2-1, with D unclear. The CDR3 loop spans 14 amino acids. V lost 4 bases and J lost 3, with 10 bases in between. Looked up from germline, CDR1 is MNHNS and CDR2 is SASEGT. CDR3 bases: TGTGCCAGCAGTGTATTTGACGGCTACAATGAGCAGTTCTTC. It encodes CASSVFDGYNEQFF.

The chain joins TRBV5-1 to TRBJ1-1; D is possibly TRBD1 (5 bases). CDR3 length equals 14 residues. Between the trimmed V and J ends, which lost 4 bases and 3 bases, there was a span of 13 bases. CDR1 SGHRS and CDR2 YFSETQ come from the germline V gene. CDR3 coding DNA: TGCGCCAGCAGCCCCCAGGGCGGGGACACTGAAGCTTTCTTT. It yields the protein CASSPQGGDTEAFF.

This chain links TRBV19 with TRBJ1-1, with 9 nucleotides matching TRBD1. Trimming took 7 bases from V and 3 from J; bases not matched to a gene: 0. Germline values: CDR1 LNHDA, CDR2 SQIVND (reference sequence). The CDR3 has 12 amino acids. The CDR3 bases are TGTGCCAGTAACAGGGGGCACACTGAAGCTTTCTTT. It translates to CASNRGHTEAFF.

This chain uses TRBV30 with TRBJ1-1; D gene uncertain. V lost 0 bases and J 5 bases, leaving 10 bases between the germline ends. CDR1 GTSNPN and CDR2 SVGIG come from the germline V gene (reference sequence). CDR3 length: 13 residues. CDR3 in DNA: TGTGCCTGGAGTGTTCCGGGTCGGACTGAAGCTTTCTTT. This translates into CAWSVPGRTEAFF. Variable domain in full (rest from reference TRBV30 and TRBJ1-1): SQTIHQWPATLVQPVGSPLSLECTVEGTSNPNLYWYRQAAGRGLQLLFYSVGIGQISSEVPQNLSASRPQDRQFILSSKKLLLSDSGFYLCAWSVPGRTEAFFGQGTRLTVV.

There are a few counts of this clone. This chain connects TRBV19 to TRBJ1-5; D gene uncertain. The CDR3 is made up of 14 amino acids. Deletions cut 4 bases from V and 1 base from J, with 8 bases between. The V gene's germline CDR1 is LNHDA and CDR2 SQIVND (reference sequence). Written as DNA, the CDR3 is TGTGCCAGTAGTAGGGTGGGGAGCAATCAGCCCCAGCATTTT. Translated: CASSRVGSNQPQHF.

The CDR3 is CASKKPYSYEQYF. The CDR3 region has the DNA TGTGCCAGCAAAAAACCATACTCCTACGAGCAGTACTTC. The chain recombines TRBV12-3 or TRBV12-4 with TRBJ2-7; no reliable D call. The CDR3 spans 13 residues. Trimming removed 7 bases from V and 0 bases from J, with 10 bases in between.

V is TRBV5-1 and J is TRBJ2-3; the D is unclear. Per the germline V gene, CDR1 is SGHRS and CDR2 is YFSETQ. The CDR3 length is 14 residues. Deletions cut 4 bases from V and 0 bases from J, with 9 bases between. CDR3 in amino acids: CASSPRSSTDTQYF. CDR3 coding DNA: TGCGCCAGCAGCCCCCGCAGCAGCACAGATACGCAGTATTTT.

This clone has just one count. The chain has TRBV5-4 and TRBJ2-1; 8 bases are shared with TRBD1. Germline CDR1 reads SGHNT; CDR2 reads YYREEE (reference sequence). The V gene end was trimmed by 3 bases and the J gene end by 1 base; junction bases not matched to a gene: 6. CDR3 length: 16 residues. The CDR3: CASSWGTGLSYNEQFF. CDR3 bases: TGTGCCAGCAGCTGGGGGACAGGCCTTTCCTACAATGAGCAGTTCTTC.

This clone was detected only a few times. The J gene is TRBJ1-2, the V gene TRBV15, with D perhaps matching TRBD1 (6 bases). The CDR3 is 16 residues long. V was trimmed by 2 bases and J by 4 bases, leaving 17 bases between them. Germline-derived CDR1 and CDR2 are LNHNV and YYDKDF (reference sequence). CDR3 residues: CATSRLSLGGIYGYTF. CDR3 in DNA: TGTGCCACCAGCAGACTCTCCCTGGGGGGCATCTATGGCTACACCTTC.

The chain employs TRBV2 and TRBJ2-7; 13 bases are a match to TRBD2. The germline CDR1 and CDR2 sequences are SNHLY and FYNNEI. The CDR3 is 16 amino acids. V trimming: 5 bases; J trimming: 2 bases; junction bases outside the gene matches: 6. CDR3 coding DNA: TGTGCCAGCAGTCCAGGGACTAGCGGGACCCCCTACGAGCAGTACTTC. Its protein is CASSPGTSGTPYEQYF.

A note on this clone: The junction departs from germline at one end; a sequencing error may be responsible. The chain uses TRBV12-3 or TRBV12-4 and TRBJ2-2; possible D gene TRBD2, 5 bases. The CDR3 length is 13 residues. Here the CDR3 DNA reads TGTGCCAGCGGTAATATTGACACCGGGGAGATGTTTTTT. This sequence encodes CASGNIDTGEMFF.

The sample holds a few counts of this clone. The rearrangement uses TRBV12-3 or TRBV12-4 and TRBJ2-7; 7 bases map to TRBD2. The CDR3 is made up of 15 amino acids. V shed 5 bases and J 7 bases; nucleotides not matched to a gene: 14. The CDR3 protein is CASSLIRDYPREQYF. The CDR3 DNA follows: TGTGCCAGCAGTCTCATACGGGACTACCCTCGGGAGCAGTACTTC.

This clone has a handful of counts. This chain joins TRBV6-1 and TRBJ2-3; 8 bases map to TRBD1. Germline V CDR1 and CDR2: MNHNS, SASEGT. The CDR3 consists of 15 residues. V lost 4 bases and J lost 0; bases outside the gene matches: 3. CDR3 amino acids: CASSGDRRSTDTQYF. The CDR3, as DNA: TGTGCCAGCAGTGGGGACAGGCGGAGCACAGATACGCAGTATTTT.

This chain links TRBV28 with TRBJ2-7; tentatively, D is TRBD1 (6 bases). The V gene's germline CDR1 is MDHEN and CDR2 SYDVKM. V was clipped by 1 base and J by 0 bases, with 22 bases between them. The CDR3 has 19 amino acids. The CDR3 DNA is TGTGCCAGCAGTTTATACGGGACACTGCGTTTACCCAGCTCCTACGAGCAGTACTTC. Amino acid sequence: CASSLYGTLRLPSSYEQYF.

CDR3 in amino acids: CASSPLRGPADYGYTF. The CDR3 region has the DNA TGTGCCAGCAGCCCCCTCAGGGGGCCCGCCGATTATGGCTACACCTTC. J is TRBJ1-2 and V is TRBV11-2; TRBD1 aligns across 8 bases. CDR3 length equals 16 residues. Germline V gives CDR1 SGHAT, CDR2 FQNNGV. V lost 5 bases and J lost 5; bases outside the gene matches: 13. Based on the CDR3 plus reference TRBV11-2 and TRBJ1-2, the full variable domain is EAGVAQSPRYKIIEKRQSVAFWCNPISGHATLYWYQQILGQGPKLLIQFQNNGVVDDSQLPKDRFSAERLKGVDSTLKIQPAKLEDSAVYLCASSPLRGPADYGYTFGSGTRLTVV.

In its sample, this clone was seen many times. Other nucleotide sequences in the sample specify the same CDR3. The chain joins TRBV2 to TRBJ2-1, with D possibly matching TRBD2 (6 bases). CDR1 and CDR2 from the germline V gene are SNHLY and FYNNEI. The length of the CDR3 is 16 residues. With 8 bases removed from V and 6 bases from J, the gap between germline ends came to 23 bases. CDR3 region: CASVGREDRAGNEQFF. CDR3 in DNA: TGTGCCAGCGTCGGTAGGGAAGATCGAGCGGGCAATGAGCAGTTCTTC.

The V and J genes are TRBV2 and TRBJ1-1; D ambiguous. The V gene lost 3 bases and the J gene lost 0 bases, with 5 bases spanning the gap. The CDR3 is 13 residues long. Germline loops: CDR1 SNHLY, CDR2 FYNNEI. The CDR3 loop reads CASSDSVNTEAFF. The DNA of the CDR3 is TGTGCCAGCAGTGATTCCGTGAACACTGAAGCTTTCTTT.

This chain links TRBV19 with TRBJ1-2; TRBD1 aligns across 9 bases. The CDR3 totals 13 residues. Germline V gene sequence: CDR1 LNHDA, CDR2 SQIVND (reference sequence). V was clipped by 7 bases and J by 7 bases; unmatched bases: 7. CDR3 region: CASMGTGLGGYTF. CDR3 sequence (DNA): TGTGCCAGTATGGGGACAGGGCTCGGTGGCTACACCTTC. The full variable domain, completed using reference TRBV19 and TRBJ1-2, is DGGITQSPKYLFRKEGQNVTLSCEQNLNHDAMYWYRQDPGQGLRLIYYSQIVNDFQKGDIAEGYSVSREKKESFPLTVTSAQKNPTAFYLCASMGTGLGGYTFGSGTRLTVV.